A selection of T cell receptor beta chains follows, all from one sample in a study of siplizumab effects on memory and regulatory T cells. Clones were read by immunoSEQ multiplex PCR, and TCRdb kept only the in-frame ones, dropping some. This sample has about 100,000 clones, with 85% to 95% found just once. The sequenced sample was non-Treg CD4+ T cells sorted from blood. These receptors originate from a human donor in good health. Each CDR3 is given with its conserved first and last residue. A D gene is named only where the DNA matches it firmly. Some rows mark clone size as missing; the rest say once, few, many or name a class of expanded clone.

v_gene: TRBV4-1
d_gene: NA
j_gene: TRBJ1-1
abundance: NA
CDR3aa: CASSQVSNSLNTEAFF
CDR3nt: TGCGCCAGCAGCCAAGTAAGTAACAGCCTGAACACTGAAGCTTTCTTT

v_gene: TRBV28
d_gene: NA
j_gene: TRBJ2-2
abundance: NA
CDR3aa: CASSFLIDTGELFF
CDR3nt: TGTGCCAGCAGTTTCTTGATAGACACCGGGGAGCTGTTTTTT

v_gene: TRBV28
d_gene: TRBD2
j_gene: TRBJ2-1
abundance: NA
CDR3aa: CASSLPGGWGLAYNEQFF
CDR3nt: TGTGCCAGCAGTTTACCGGGAGGGTGGGGCTTGGCCTACAATGAGCAGTTCTTC

v_gene: TRBV28
d_gene: TRBD2
j_gene: TRBJ2-2
abundance: NA
CDR3aa: CASSASGRLGELFF
CDR3nt: TGTGCCAGCAGTGCCAGCGGGAGGCTCGGGGAGCTGTTTTTT

v_gene: TRBV29-1
d_gene: TRBD1
j_gene: TRBJ2-1
abundance: NA
CDR3aa: CSVDWGQGLRNEQFF
CDR3nt: TGCAGCGTTGACTGGGGACAGGGGCTTCGGAATGAGCAGTTCTTC

v_gene: TRBV5-1
d_gene: NA
j_gene: TRBJ2-7
abundance: NA
CDR3aa: CASSQRGNYEQYF
CDR3nt: TGCGCCAGCAGCCAACGGGGGAACTACGAGCAGTACTTC

v_gene: TRBV18
d_gene: NA
j_gene: TRBJ2-2
abundance: NA
CDR3aa: CASSAVRDTGELFF
CDR3nt: TGTGCCAGCTCAGCTGTCCGGGACACCGGGGAGCTGTTTTTT

v_gene: TRBV6-6
d_gene: NA
j_gene: TRBJ2-1
abundance: NA
CDR3aa: CASSYSQGYNEQFF
CDR3nt: TGTGCCAGCAGTTACTCACAGGGCTACAATGAGCAGTTCTTC

v_gene: TRBV5-6
d_gene: TRBD1
j_gene: TRBJ1-2
abundance: NA
CDR3aa: CASSRPGQGNYGYTF
CDR3nt: TGTGCCAGCAGCCGGCCGGGACAGGGGAACTATGGCTACACCTTC

v_gene: TRBV5-5
d_gene: TRBD1
j_gene: TRBJ1-2
abundance: NA
CDR3aa: CASSTPGQGLWGYTF
CDR3nt: TGTGCCAGCAGCACTCCGGGACAGGGGTTGTGGGGCTACACCTTC

v_gene: TRBV7-9
d_gene: NA
j_gene: TRBJ2-3
abundance: NA
CDR3aa: CASSSLDTDTQYF
CDR3nt: TGTGCCAGCAGCTCACTAGACACAGATACGCAGTATTTT

v_gene: TRBV4-3
d_gene: NA
j_gene: TRBJ2-1
abundance: NA
CDR3aa: CASSQSSGSSYNEQFF
CDR3nt: TGCGCCAGCAGCCAGTCTTCAGGGAGCTCCTACAATGAGCAGTTCTTC

v_gene: TRBV7-6
d_gene: TRBD1
j_gene: TRBJ2-2
abundance: NA
CDR3aa: CATGRQGPNTGELFF
CDR3nt: TGTGCCACCGGGAGACAGGGGCCGAACACCGGGGAGCTGTTTTTT

v_gene: TRBV5-6
d_gene: NA
j_gene: TRBJ1-6
abundance: NA
CDR3aa: CASSLDEASSYNSPLHF
CDR3nt: TGTGCCAGCAGCTTGGACGAGGCGAGCTCCTATAATTCACCCCTCCACTTT

v_gene: TRBV28
d_gene: TRBD2
j_gene: TRBJ2-3
abundance: NA
CDR3aa: CASSLWTSGLSTQYF
CDR3nt: TGTGCCAGCAGTTTATGGACTAGCGGGCTTTCTACGCAGTATTTT

v_gene: TRBV10-3
d_gene: NA
j_gene: TRBJ2-3
abundance: NA
CDR3aa: CAISESTDTQYF
CDR3nt: TGTGCCATCAGTGAGTCAACAGATACGCAGTATTTT

v_gene: TRBV29-1
d_gene: NA
j_gene: TRBJ2-1
abundance: few
CDR3aa: CSGGIRYNEQFF
CDR3nt: TGCAGCGGCGGGATACGATACAATGAGCAGTTCTTC

v_gene: TRBV29-1
d_gene: TRBD1
j_gene: TRBJ2-2
abundance: NA
CDR3aa: CSASGGSPTGELFF
CDR3nt: TGCAGCGCGTCAGGGGGCTCCCCCACCGGGGAGCTGTTTTTT

v_gene: TRBV29-1
d_gene: TRBD1
j_gene: TRBJ1-2
abundance: NA
CDR3aa: CSDRDRGPNYGYTF
CDR3nt: TGCAGCGACCGGGACAGGGGGCCTAACTATGGCTACACCTTC

v_gene: TRBV9
d_gene: TRBD2
j_gene: TRBJ2-1
abundance: NA
CDR3aa: CASSVLAESYNEQFF
CDR3nt: TGTGCCAGCAGCGTCCTAGCGGAGTCCTACAATGAGCAGTTCTTC

v_gene: TRBV30
d_gene: NA
j_gene: TRBJ2-2
abundance: NA
CDR3aa: CRAGHSHRGAVF
CDR3nt: TGCCGAGCGGGACACTCACACCGGGGAGCTGTTTTT

v_gene: TRBV10-3
d_gene: NA
j_gene: TRBJ2-1
abundance: NA
CDR3aa: CAISDGSVLGEQFF
CDR3nt: TGTGCCATCAGTGATGGTTCGGTATTGGGTGAGCAGTTCTTC

v_gene: TRBV11-1
d_gene: NA
j_gene: TRBJ2-3
abundance: once
CDR3aa: CASSLGNSGLSTDTQYF
CDR3nt: TGTGCCAGCAGCTTAGGTAATTCCGGGCTGAGCACAGATACGCAGTATTTT

v_gene: TRBV29-1
d_gene: NA
j_gene: TRBJ1-4
abundance: NA
CDR3aa: CSVVKGRGRGEKLFF
CDR3nt: TGCAGCGTTGTGAAGGGGCGGGGGCGCGGTGAAAAACTGTTTTTT

v_gene: TRBV28
d_gene: NA
j_gene: TRBJ1-4
abundance: NA
CDR3aa: CASSQRWGAGGEKLFF
CDR3nt: TGTGCCAGCAGTCAACGGTGGGGCGCGGGGGGTGAAAAACTGTTTTTT

v_gene: TRBV27
d_gene: NA
j_gene: TRBJ1-4
abundance: once
CDR3aa: CARWGGANEKLFF
CDR3nt: TGTGCCCGATGGGGCGGGGCTAATGAAAAACTGTTTTTT

v_gene: TRBV5-1
d_gene: TRBD2
j_gene: TRBJ2-1
abundance: NA
CDR3aa: CASSLSSGNHHEQFF
CDR3nt: TGCGCCAGCAGCTTGTCGAGCGGGAATCACCATGAGCAGTTCTTC

v_gene: TRBV19
d_gene: TRBD1
j_gene: TRBJ2-3
abundance: NA
CDR3aa: CASSDSFRGSGTDTQYF
CDR3nt: TGTGCCAGTAGTGACTCCTTCAGGGGGTCGGGCACAGATACGCAGTATTTT

v_gene: TRBV6-6
d_gene: TRBD1
j_gene: TRBJ2-7
abundance: NA
CDR3aa: CASLGQGEYEQYF
CDR3nt: TGTGCCAGCCTGGGACAGGGGGAATACGAGCAGTACTTC

v_gene: TRBV7-9
d_gene: TRBD2
j_gene: TRBJ2-1
abundance: few
CDR3aa: CASSQGTSGSNEQFF
CDR3nt: TGTGCCAGCAGCCAGGGGACTAGCGGGAGCAATGAGCAGTTCTTC

v_gene: TRBV5-8
d_gene: NA
j_gene: TRBJ1-2
abundance: NA
CDR3aa: CASSFNPFPNYGYTF
CDR3nt: TGTGCCAGCAGCTTCAACCCGTTTCCCAACTATGGCTACACCTTC

v_gene: TRBV4-3
d_gene: TRBD2
j_gene: TRBJ2-1
abundance: few
CDR3aa: CASSQELADPNEQFF
CDR3nt: TGCGCCAGCAGCCAGGAACTAGCGGATCCCAATGAGCAGTTCTTC

v_gene: TRBV4-3
d_gene: NA
j_gene: TRBJ2-4
abundance: NA
CDR3aa: CASSQTTRSHIQYF
CDR3nt: TGCGCCAGCAGCCAAACGACTAGATCGCACATTCAGTACTTC

v_gene: TRBV4-1
d_gene: NA
j_gene: TRBJ2-6
abundance: NA
CDR3aa: CASSGRPPTGANVLTF
CDR3nt: TGCGCCAGCAGCGGACGGCCGCCCACTGGGGCCAACGTCCTGACTTTC

v_gene: TRBV7-9
d_gene: TRBD2
j_gene: TRBJ2-2
abundance: NA
CDR3aa: CASSPGLAGTGELFF
CDR3nt: TGTGCCAGCAGTCCCGGACTAGCGGGCACCGGGGAGCTGTTTTTT

v_gene: TRBV6-5
d_gene: NA
j_gene: TRBJ2-7
abundance: once
CDR3aa: CASSPLGVQYEQYF
CDR3nt: TGTGCCAGCAGTCCCCTTGGGGTGCAGTACGAGCAGTACTTC

v_gene: TRBV5-1
d_gene: NA
j_gene: TRBJ1-1
abundance: NA
CDR3aa: CASSLAPGGTEAFF
CDR3nt: TGCGCCAGCAGCTTGGCCCCTGGTGGCACTGAAGCTTTCTTT

v_gene: TRBV2
d_gene: TRBD1
j_gene: TRBJ2-6
abundance: NA
CDR3aa: CASRAGTGRSGANVLTF
CDR3nt: TGTGCCAGCAGAGCCGGGACAGGACGCTCTGGGGCCAACGTCCTGACTTTC

v_gene: TRBV6-4
d_gene: NA
j_gene: TRBJ2-6
abundance: NA
CDR3aa: CASTPGHLSGANVLTF
CDR3nt: TGTGCCAGCACCCCGGGACACCTCTCTGGGGCCAACGTCCTGACTTTC

v_gene: TRBV6-1
d_gene: TRBD1
j_gene: TRBJ2-7
abundance: NA
CDR3aa: CASSTGAYEQYF
CDR3nt: TGTGCCAGCAGCACAGGGGCCTACGAGCAGTACTTC

v_gene: TRBV7-3
d_gene: NA
j_gene: TRBJ2-5
abundance: once
CDR3aa: CASSLILAPQETQYF
CDR3nt: TGTGCCAGCAGCTTAATCCTAGCCCCCCAAGAGACCCAGTACTTC

v_gene: TRBV29-1
d_gene: NA
j_gene: TRBJ2-1
abundance: NA
CDR3aa: CSTTAYNEQFF
CDR3nt: TGCAGCACCACGGCCTACAATGAGCAGTTCTTC